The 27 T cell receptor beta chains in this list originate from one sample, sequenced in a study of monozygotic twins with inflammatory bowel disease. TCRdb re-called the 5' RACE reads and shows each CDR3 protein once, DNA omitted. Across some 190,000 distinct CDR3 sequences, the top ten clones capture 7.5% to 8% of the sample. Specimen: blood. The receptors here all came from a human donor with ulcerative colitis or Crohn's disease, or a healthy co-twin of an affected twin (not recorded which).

CDR3 sequence: CASSQDRIGGASTDTQYF. J is TRBJ2-3 and V is TRBV4-1; the D call of TRBD2 rests on TCRdb alone, since no DNA is present to check it. In germline, CDR1 is MGHRA, CDR2 YSYEKL. CDR3 length equals 18 residues.

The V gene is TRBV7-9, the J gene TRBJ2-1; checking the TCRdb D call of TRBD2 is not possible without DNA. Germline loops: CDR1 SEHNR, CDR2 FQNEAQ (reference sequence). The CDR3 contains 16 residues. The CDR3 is CASSLGGVYPIDEQFF.

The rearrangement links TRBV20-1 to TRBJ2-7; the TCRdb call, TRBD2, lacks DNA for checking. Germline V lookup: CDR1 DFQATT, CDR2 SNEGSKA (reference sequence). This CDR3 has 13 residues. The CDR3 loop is CSAEGTRPYEQYF.

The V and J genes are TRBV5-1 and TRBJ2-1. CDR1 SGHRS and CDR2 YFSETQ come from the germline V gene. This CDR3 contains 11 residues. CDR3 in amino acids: CASSFVNEQFF.

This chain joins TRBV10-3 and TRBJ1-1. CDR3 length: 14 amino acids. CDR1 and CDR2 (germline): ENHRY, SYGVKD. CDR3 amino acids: CAIRDPTANTEAFF.

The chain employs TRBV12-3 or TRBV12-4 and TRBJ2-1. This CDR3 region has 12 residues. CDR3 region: CASSSDRHEQFF.

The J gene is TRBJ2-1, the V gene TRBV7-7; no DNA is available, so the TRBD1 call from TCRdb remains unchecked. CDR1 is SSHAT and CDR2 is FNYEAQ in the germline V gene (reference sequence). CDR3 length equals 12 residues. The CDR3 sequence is CASSPGGREQFF.

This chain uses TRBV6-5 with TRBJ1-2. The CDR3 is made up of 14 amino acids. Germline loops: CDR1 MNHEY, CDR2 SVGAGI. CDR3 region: CASSSTSSNYGYTF.

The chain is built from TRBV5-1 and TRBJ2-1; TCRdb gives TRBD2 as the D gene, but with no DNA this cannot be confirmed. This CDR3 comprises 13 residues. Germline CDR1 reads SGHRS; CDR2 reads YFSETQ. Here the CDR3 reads CASSQASGNEQFF.

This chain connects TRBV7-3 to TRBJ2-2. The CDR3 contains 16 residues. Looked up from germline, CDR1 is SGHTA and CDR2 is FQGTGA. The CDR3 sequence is CASSFGVSSNTGELSF.

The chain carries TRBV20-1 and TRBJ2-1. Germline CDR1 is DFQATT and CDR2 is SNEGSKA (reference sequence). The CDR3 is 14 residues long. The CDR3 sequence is CSPRNLGSYNEQFF.

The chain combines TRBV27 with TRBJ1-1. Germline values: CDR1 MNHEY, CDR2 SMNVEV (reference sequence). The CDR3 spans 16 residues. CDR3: CASSLSTWTLNTEAFF.

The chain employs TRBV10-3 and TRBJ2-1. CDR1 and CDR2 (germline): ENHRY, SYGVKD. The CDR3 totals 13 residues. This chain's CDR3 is CAISETLRYEQFF.

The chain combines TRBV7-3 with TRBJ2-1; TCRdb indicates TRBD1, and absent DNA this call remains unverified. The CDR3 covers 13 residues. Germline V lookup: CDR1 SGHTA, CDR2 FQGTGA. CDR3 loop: CASSGTPQGNRFF.

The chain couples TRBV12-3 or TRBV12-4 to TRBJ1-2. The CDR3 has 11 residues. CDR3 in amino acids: CASSTSGGYTF.

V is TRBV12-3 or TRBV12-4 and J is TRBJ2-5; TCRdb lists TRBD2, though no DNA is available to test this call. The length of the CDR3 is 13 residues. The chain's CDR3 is CASSFSRQETQYF.

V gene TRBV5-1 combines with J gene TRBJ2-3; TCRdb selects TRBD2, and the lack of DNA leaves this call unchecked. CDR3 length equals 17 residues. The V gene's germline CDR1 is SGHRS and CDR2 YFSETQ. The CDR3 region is CASTPIPGLAVTDTQYF.

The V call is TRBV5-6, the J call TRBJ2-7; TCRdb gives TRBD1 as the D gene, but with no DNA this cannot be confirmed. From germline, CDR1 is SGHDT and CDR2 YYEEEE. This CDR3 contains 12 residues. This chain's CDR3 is CASSLPGVEQYF.

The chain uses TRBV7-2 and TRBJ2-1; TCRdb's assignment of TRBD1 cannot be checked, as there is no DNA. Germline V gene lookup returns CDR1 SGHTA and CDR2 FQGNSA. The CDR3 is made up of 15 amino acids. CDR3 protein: CASSMRQIPYNEQFF.

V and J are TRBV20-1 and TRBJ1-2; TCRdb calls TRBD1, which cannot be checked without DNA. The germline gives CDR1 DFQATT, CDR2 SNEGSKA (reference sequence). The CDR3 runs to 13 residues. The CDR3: CSAPGTGAYGYTF.

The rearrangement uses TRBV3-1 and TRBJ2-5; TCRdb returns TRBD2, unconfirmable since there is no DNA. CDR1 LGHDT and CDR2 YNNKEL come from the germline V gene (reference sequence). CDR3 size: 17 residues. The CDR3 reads CASSQDLSGGLKSTQYF.

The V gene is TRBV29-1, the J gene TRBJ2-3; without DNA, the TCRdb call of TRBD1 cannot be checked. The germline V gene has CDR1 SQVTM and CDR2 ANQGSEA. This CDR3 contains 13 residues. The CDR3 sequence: CSANWGKADTQYF.

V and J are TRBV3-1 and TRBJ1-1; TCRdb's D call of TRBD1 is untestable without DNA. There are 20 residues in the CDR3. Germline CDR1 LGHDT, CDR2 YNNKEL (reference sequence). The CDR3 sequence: CASSQGMTGGFVAIGTEAFF.

CDR3 loop: CASSFPSRGPDTQYF. The chain employs TRBV7-2 and TRBJ2-3; the D call of TRBD1 rests on TCRdb alone, since no DNA is present to check it. Germline CDR1 and CDR2: SGHTA and FQGNSA. The CDR3 is 15 residues long. Combining the CDR3 with reference TRBV7-2 and TRBJ2-3 gives the whole variable domain GAGVSQSPSNKVTEKGKDVELRCDPISGHTALYWYRQSLGQGLEFLIYFQGNSAPDKSGLPSDRFSAERTGGSVSTLTIQRTQQEDSAVYLCASSFPSRGPDTQYFGPGTRLTVL.

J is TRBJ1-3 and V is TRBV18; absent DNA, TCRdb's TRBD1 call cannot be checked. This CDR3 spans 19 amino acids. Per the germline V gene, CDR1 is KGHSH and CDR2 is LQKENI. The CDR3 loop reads CASSPLLLSDSLSGNTIYF. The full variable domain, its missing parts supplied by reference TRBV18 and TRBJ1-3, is NAGVMQNPRHLVRRRGQEARLRCSPMKGHSHVYWYRQLPEEGLKFMVYLQKENIIDESGMPKERFSAEFPKEGPSILRIQQVVRGDSAAYFCASSPLLLSDSLSGNTIYFGEGSWLTVV.

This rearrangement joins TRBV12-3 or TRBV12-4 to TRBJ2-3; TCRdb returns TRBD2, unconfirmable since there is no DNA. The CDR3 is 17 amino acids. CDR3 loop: CASSLGLRRTSTDTQYF.

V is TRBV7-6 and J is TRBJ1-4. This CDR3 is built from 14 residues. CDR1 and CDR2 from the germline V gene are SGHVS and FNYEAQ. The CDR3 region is CASSFRPTLEKLFF.